This section outlines one TCR beta chain sequence together with its context. It lacks a known antigen. No much larger clone exists at a distance of one base, and base qualities are not known. The immunoSEQ platform was used to carry out deep TCRbeta sequencing. Processing in the source paper ran as follows. For further analysis, only productive rearrangements were exported from the immunoSEQ Analyzer. T cell phenotypes were assigned to bulk TCRbeta clonotypes by matching the clonotypes to single-cell RNA+TCR-seq clones that had the same TCRbeta sequence. Clone enrichment in tumor was computed as tumor frequency divided by PBMC frequency from bulk TCR sequencing. TCRs were grouped by GLIPH into specificity groups, defined as clusters of distinct TCRs likely recognizing common antigens via shared CDR3 motifs. Entries here come from immuneACCESS through TCRdb and include only in-frame sequences with V and J called. Some clones fail to appear in such tables; in the studies checked, an unresolved V gene covers under half of the shortfall, and the cause of the remainder is unknown. V and J calls and clone size come straight from that table; D and trimming were deduced from the DNA. The sample has around 45,000 clones on record, roughly 84% of them singletons. The ten largest account for 8.7% of the sample.

This entry comes from a study of T cells in tumors after PD-1 blockade (dated by TCRdb to between 2019 and 2020). For the wider study: Prior checkpoint blockade, systemic immunosuppressant use, and recent radiotherapy or other anti-cancer therapy within 4 weeks were grounds for patient exclusion. An average of around 110,000 TCR templates (range roughly 22,000-290,000) and roughly 34,000 unique clonotypes was obtained for peripheral blood samples. RECIST version 1.1 was used to assess clinical response. Bulk TCR sequencing was performed on approximately eleven peripheral blood samples from a handful of patients to compare blood and tumor clonotypes. While on anti-PD-1 treatment, some of the patients also continued taking daily vismodegib 150 mg. Patients were treated with either pembrolizumab 200 mg every 3 weeks or cemiplimab 350 mg every 2 weeks. Paired single-cell RNA and TCR sequencing was done in the study on site-matched tumors from patients with BCC or SCC, both before and after anti-PD-1 therapy. Beyond this particular receptor, the publication reports: Around 42% of TCR clonotypes from the tumor were detected in blood, and certain novel exhausted tumor clones were present in blood collected before treatment, which suggests recruitment from the periphery. Where the novel T cell clones came from was not identified, and possible sources could include lymphoid organs or rare unexpanded clones inside the tumor or in the tumor periphery.

Including cysteine and phenylalanine, the CDR3 has 13 amino acids. Solely the CDR3 DNA is kept, with 39 bases framed from the first base. For bulk TCRbeta sequencing, genomic DNA was extracted from tumor biopsies or peripheral blood, and input amounts ranged from about 600 ng to 6,004 ng. Histologically proven advanced or metastatic basal or squamous cell carcinoma was present in all patients, all of whom were poor candidates for surgical resection. The basal cell carcinoma cohort was made up of more than 10 patients, and bulk tumor TCR sequencing was performed for roughly 8 of these patients. The chain employs TRBV12-3 or TRBV12-4 and TRBJ2-7; TRBD1 is a possible D gene, resting on 6 matching bases. The J call could be wrong; TRBJ2-5 is a better fit for the DNA end. The input for sequencing was PBMCs, taken before anti-PD-1 therapy. This TCR was recovered from a human donor with advanced basal cell or squamous cell carcinoma (not recorded which). The CDR3 region: CASRRGIQETQYF. The DNA sequence follows: TGTGCCAGCAGAAGGGGGATCCAAGAGACCCAGTACTTC.